The 10 T cell receptor beta chains listed next were all sequenced from one sample in a study of regulatory T cells in long-lasting Graves disease. Construction of TCR beta libraries relied on iRepertoire HTBI primers and on Arm-PCR targeting CDR3 regions. TCRdb re-called the multiplex PCR reads with MiXCR, one entry per CDR3 protein. The sample lists more than 300,000 distinct CDR3 sequences; about 17% were seen once. The time point denotes: newly diagnosed GD, antithyroid drugs for less than 3 months. PBMC-extracted RNA yielded the TCR library. These records were also assigned to another study, of T cells in Graves' hyperthyroidism and ophthalmopathy.

The sample here was peripheral blood mononuclear cells (PBMCs), taken at new diagnosis, from a patient treated with antithyroid drugs. The origin of the receptors is a woman under 30 with Graves disease.

The chain's CDR3 is CASSESRLSDEQYF. The CDR3, as DNA: TGCGCCAGCAGTGAGTCAAGGTTATCCGACGAGCAGTACTTC. The rearrangement links TRBV10-1 to TRBJ2-7; D unclear. The germline CDR1 and CDR2 sequences are WNHNN and SYGVQD (reference sequence). The CDR3 extends over 14 amino acids. V was trimmed by 0 bases and J by 5 bases, leaving 11 bases between them.

This clonotype was seen at least ten times. The V call is TRBV11-2, the J call TRBJ2-5; D is uncertain. The length of the CDR3 is 14 residues. V was shortened by 3 bases and J by 5 bases, with 13 bases between the two germline ends. CDR1 and CDR2 (germline): SGHAT, FQNNGV. This CDR3 reads CASSFNSLGETQYF. CDR3 nucleotides: TGTGCCAGCAGCTTTAACAGCTTAGGGGAGACCCAGTACTTC.

The genes are TRBV5-6 and TRBJ1-5; D ambiguous. Trimming shortened V by 3 bases and J by 4 bases, and 14 bases separated the two germline ends. This CDR3 region has 15 residues. Germline lookup yields CDR1 SGHDT and CDR2 YYEEEE. CDR3 region: CASSSAGTGNQPQHF. CDR3 sequence (DNA): TGTGCCAGCAGCTCGGCGGGCACGGGGAATCAGCCCCAGCATTTT.

This clonotype occurred a few times. CDR3 protein: CSGVEGVTEAFF. CDR3 bases: TGCAGCGGAGTGGAGGGAGTCACTGAAGCTTTCTTT. The J gene is TRBJ1-1, the V gene TRBV29-1, with D unresolved. V lost 7 bases, J lost 4 bases, and 13 bases lay in between. Per germline, CDR1 SQVTM and CDR2 ANQGSEA. CDR3 size: 12 residues.

The genes are TRBV14 and TRBJ1-1, with D hard to call. This CDR3 has 10 amino acids. The V gene's germline CDR1 is SGHDN and CDR2 FVKESK. V lost 5 bases to trimming and J lost 11 bases, with 9 bases between them. DNA of the CDR3: TGTGCCAGCAGCACGTCGTCGGCTTTCTTT. Its translation: CASSTSSAFF.

This clonotype was seen ten or more times. The chain recombines TRBV5-1 with TRBJ2-3; 7 nucleotides align to TRBD2. This CDR3 comprises 16 residues. J gave up 2 bases and V 4 bases, and 10 bases lay outside the gene matches. CDR1 is SGHRS and CDR2 is YFSETQ in the germline V gene. The CDR3 is CASSIAGAGPTDTQYF. The CDR3 DNA reads TGCGCCAGCAGCATTGCGGGAGCGGGCCCCACAGATACGCAGTATTTT.

This clonotype was seen many times. The gene calls are TRBV6-2 or TRBV6-3 and TRBJ2-1, with 7 bases matching TRBD2. Germline trimming cut 5 bases from V and 9 bases from J; bases unmatched to any gene: 4. Germline CDR1 MNHEY, CDR2 SVGEGT. The CDR3 covers 12 residues. This chain's CDR3 is CASSVPGGEQFF. The CDR3 DNA reads as TGTGCCAGCAGTGTCCCGGGGGGTGAGCAGTTCTTC.

This clonotype was seen only once. The junction and the germline gene differ at one end; a read error may be behind it. The V call is TRBV6-1, the J call TRBJ2-7, with 9 nucleotides matching TRBD1. This CDR3 comprises 14 residues. Germline V gives CDR1 MNHNS, CDR2 SASEGT. The CDR3 region has the DNA TGTGCCAGTAGTGACCGGACAGGGGTCTACGAGCAGTGCTTC. Protein sequence: CASSDRTGVYEQCF.

In its sample, this clonotype was seen many times. This chain uses TRBV20-1 with TRBJ2-3; 12 positions agree with TRBD2. The V gene's germline CDR1 is DFQATT and CDR2 SNEGSKA (reference sequence). Trimming cost V 5 bases and J 2 bases; bases outside gene matches: 14. CDR3 length: 18 residues. DNA for the CDR3: TGCAGTGCTTTGACTAGCGGGGGCCCGCACCTTCTCACAGATACGCAGTATTTT. It encodes CSALTSGGPHLLTDTQYF.

This clonotype has a count of ten or more. The CDR3 coding sequence is TGTGCCAGCAGTGACGGGACTCCCCGGTCCTACGAGCAGTACTTC. Its translation is CASSDGTPRSYEQYF. The J gene is TRBJ2-7, the V gene TRBV6-1; a weak D match, TRBD2 (6 bases). The CDR3 covers 15 residues. Germline V gene sequence: CDR1 MNHNS, CDR2 SASEGT. With 3 bases removed from V and 1 base from J, the gap between germline ends came to 13 bases.